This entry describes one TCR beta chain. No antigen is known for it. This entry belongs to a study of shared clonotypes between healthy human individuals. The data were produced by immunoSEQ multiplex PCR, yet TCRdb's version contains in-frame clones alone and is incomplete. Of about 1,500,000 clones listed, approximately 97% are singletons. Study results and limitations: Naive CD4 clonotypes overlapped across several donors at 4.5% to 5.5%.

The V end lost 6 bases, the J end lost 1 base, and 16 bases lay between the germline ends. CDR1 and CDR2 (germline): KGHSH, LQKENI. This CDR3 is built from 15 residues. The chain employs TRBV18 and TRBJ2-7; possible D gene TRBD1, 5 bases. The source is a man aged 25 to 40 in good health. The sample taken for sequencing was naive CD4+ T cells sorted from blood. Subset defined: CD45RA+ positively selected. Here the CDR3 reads CASSQDRRDSYEQYF. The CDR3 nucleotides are TGTGCCAGCTCCCAGGACCGCAGGGATTCCTACGAGCAGTACTTC.